Shown below are 22 T cell receptor beta chains from a single sample sequenced in a study of human T cells and chemical hapten exposure. TCRdb reprocessed the RACE reads via MiXCR and lists one record per CDR3 protein. The table includes over 300,000 distinct CDR3 sequences, roughly 4.6% detected once. Specified time point: pre-sensitization, week 0. Treatment in this sample: therapeutic diphenylcyclopropenone sensitization with weekly scalp DPC. This sample comprised whole blood, obtained in connection with sensitization to the hapten diphenylcyclopropenone (DPC). The receptors stem from a woman aged 45 to 65 with alopecia areata. Some clones in this sample may be carry-over from other donors' samples.

This clonotype has at least ten counts. The V gene is TRBV3-1, the J gene TRBJ2-2, with TRBD1 matching over 7 bases. V lost 3 bases and J lost 6; bases outside the gene matches: 4. CDR1 is LGHDT, CDR2 YNNKEL, per germline (reference sequence). CDR3 length: 14 amino acids. CDR3 in amino acids: CASSHFQGAGELFF. For the CDR3, the DNA is TGTGCCAGCAGCCACTTCCAGGGGGCCGGGGAGCTGTTTTTT.

This clonotype has more than one count but fewer than ten. CDR3 nucleotide sequence: TGTGCCAGCAGGTATCCAGAGGACACTGAAGCTTTCTTT. Its protein product is CASRYPEDTEAFF. The genes are TRBV6-6 and TRBJ1-1; D unresolved. Trimming left V 6 bases short and J 3 bases short, with 11 bases between. From germline, CDR1 is MNHNY and CDR2 SVGAGI (reference sequence). This CDR3 region has 13 residues.

This clonotype came up many times. This rearrangement joins TRBV29-1 to TRBJ2-6; D gene ambiguous. The CDR3 has 13 amino acids. V was cut by 5 bases and J by 0 bases, with 5 bases left in between. Germline V gene data show CDR1 as SQVTM and CDR2 as ANQGSEA. The CDR3 sequence is CSVRTSGANVLTF. CDR3 bases: TGCAGCGTTAGGACCTCTGGGGCCAACGTCCTGACTTTC.

This clonotype occurred many times. The V and J genes are TRBV25-1 and TRBJ2-5; D might be TRBD1 or TRBD2, each matching 6 bases. The CDR3 runs 13 residues. V was cut by 6 bases and J by 5 bases, with 13 bases left in between. CDR1 is MGHDK and CDR2 is SYGVNS in the germline V gene. The CDR3 loop is CASSPGGGETQYF. The DNA for the CDR3 is TGTGCCAGCAGCCCCGGAGGGGGTGAGACCCAGTACTTC.

This clonotype showed up many times. The V gene is TRBV7-8, the J gene TRBJ1-1; no reliable D call. The ends were cut back, 0 bases at V and 11 bases at J, with 13 bases in the middle. Germline assignment: CDR1 SGHVS and CDR2 FQNEAQ. This CDR3 region has 13 residues. CDR3 sequence: CASSLAVNRGAFF. The CDR3 DNA follows: TGTGCCAGCAGCTTAGCGGTGAACCGTGGGGCTTTCTTT.

This clonotype has a count of ten or more. CDR3 nucleotides: TGCGCCAGCAGTTACAGGGATGCGGACGAGCAGTACTTC. Its translation: CASSYRDADEQYF. The J gene is TRBJ2-7, the V gene TRBV5-1, with D tentatively TRBD1 (6 bases). Germline CDR1 SGHRS, CDR2 YFSETQ. Trimming removed 5 bases from V and 5 bases from J, with 14 bases in between. The CDR3 totals 13 residues.

The sample holds many counts of this clonotype. The CDR3 nucleotides read TGCGCCAGCAGCCAAGGCGGGGAGACCCAGTACTTC. It specifies CASSQGGETQYF. The chain uses TRBV4-3 and TRBJ2-5; TRBD2 might be the D (5 bases). V was clipped by 1 base and J by 5 bases, with 5 bases between them. CDR1 is LGHNA, CDR2 YSLEER, per germline. The CDR3 has 12 residues.

This rearrangement joins TRBV4-1 to TRBJ2-3, with D possibly being TRBD2 (5 bases). The germline V gene encodes CDR1 MGHRA and CDR2 YSYEKL. Trimming stripped 1 base from V and 2 bases from J, with 7 bases between. CDR3 length equals 14 residues. The CDR3 sequence: CASSQVLVTDTQYF. In DNA form, the CDR3 reads TGCGCCAGCAGCCAAGTACTAGTCACAGATACGCAGTATTTT.

This clonotype was picked up a small number of times. The chain employs TRBV6-2 or TRBV6-3 and TRBJ2-3; TRBD2 is a possible D gene (6 bases). The CDR3 is 14 residues long. Germline V gives CDR1 MNHEY, CDR2 SVGEGT. With 9 bases removed from V and 2 bases from J, the gap between germline ends came to 15 bases. CDR3 loop: CASKFIADTDTQYF. CDR3 bases: TGTGCCAGTAAATTTATAGCGGACACAGATACGCAGTATTTT.

The chain uses TRBV7-9 and TRBJ2-3; the match to TRBD2 covers 12 bases. Trimming at V came to 2 bases and at J to 2 bases, leaving 2 bases not matched to a gene. Germline V CDR1 and CDR2: SEHNR, FQNEAQ (reference sequence). There are 16 residues in the CDR3. The CDR3 coding sequence is TGTGCCAGCAGCTTACTAGCGGGGGGGCCCACAGATACGCAGTATTTT. The encoded protein is CASSLLAGGPTDTQYF.

This clonotype was observed many times. CDR3 sequence (DNA): TGTGCCAGCTCAACCGGACAGGGGGGGACTGAAGCTTTCTTT. It yields the protein CASSTGQGGTEAFF. The chain has TRBV18 and TRBJ1-1; 10 positions match TRBD1. V was clipped by 5 bases and J by 5 bases; unmatched bases: 5. The CDR3 totals 14 residues. Germline CDR1 is KGHSH and CDR2 is LQKENI.

This clonotype appeared a few times. The rearrangement links TRBV11-2 to TRBJ1-6; D remains unclear. Trimming cost V 0 bases and J 0 bases, with 9 bases left between them. The CDR3 contains 17 residues. The germline V gene has CDR1 SGHAT and CDR2 FQNNGV. CDR3 loop: CASSLDSPSSYNSPLHF. The CDR3 region has the DNA TGTGCCAGCAGCTTAGACTCGCCGAGCTCCTATAATTCACCCCTCCACTTT.

This clonotype turned up a few times. The gene calls are TRBV16 and TRBJ1-2; D might be TRBD1 (5 bases). V gave up 4 bases and J gave up 1 base, with 16 bases separating them. Germline V gene data show CDR1 as KGHSY and CDR2 as FQNENV. The CDR3 contains 16 residues. The CDR3 spells CASSRAGTGFNYGYTF. The CDR3, as DNA: TGTGCCAGCAGCCGCGCCGGAACAGGTTTTAACTATGGCTACACCTTC. Drawing the rest from reference TRBV16 and TRBJ1-2, the complete variable domain is GEEVAQTPKHLVRGEGQKAKLYCAPIKGHSYVFWYQQVLKNEFKFLISFQNENVFDETGMPKERFSAKCLPNSPCSLEIQATKLEDSAVYFCASSRAGTGFNYGYTFGSGTRLTVV.

The sample holds a few counts of this clonotype. V gene TRBV6-2 or TRBV6-3 combines with J gene TRBJ1-5; TRBD1 is a possible D gene (5 bases). There are 14 residues in the CDR3. Germline values: CDR1 MNHEY, CDR2 SVGEGT. The V end was cut by 2 bases, the J end by 6 bases, with 11 bases between. CDR3 nucleotides: TGTGCCAGCAGTTACCCACAGGTAGCTCAGCCCCAGCATTTT. Protein: CASSYPQVAQPQHF.

This clonotype was recorded a few times. This rearrangement joins TRBV12-3 or TRBV12-4 to TRBJ2-3; a weak D match, TRBD1 (6 bases). The ends were cut back, 7 bases at V and 3 bases at J, with 17 bases in the middle. This CDR3 is 15 amino acids long. The CDR3 region is CASNPLGAVTDTQYF. In DNA, the CDR3 is TGTGCCAGCAACCCCCTGGGGGCGGTAACAGATACGCAGTATTTT.

The sample holds a few counts of this clonotype. This chain links TRBV2 with TRBJ2-3, with a possible D match to TRBD2 (5 bases). The germline gives CDR1 SNHLY, CDR2 FYNNEI. V lost 6 bases, J lost 6 bases, and 10 bases lay in between. There are 12 residues in the CDR3. The CDR3 here is CASRGRTDTQYF. CDR3 bases: TGTGCCAGCAGAGGTAGGACTGATACGCAGTATTTT.

This clonotype was seen many times. The V gene is TRBV20-1, the J gene TRBJ2-1; 12 bases are shared with TRBD1. CDR1 DFQATT and CDR2 SNEGSKA come from the germline V gene (reference sequence). J gave up 1 base and V 3 bases, and 10 bases lay outside the gene matches. This CDR3 has 18 amino acids. In DNA form, the CDR3 reads TGCAGTGCTAGGTACCGGGACAGGGGGCGGCCTTCCTACAATGAGCAGTTCTTC. This gives the protein CSARYRDRGRPSYNEQFF.

This clonotype was seen more than once but under ten times. V is TRBV7-8 and J is TRBJ1-5; no reliable D call. V was trimmed by 3 bases and J by 5 bases, leaving 17 bases between them. The CDR3 is 16 amino acids. The V gene's germline CDR1 is SGHVS and CDR2 FQNEAQ. In nucleotides, the CDR3 is TGTGCCAGCAGCTTTGGTTGGCAGGCGAGCGATCAGCCCCAGCATTTT. Its protein is CASSFGWQASDQPQHF.

The gene calls are TRBV2 and TRBJ2-1; no reliable D call. The germline V and J ends were trimmed by 3 bases and 6 bases, with 15 bases remaining between them. From germline, CDR1 is SNHLY and CDR2 FYNNEI. The CDR3 has 15 residues. CDR3: CASSEVPKYSNEQFF. CDR3 DNA: TGTGCCAGCAGTGAGGTACCAAAGTACTCCAATGAGCAGTTCTTC. The whole variable domain, filled in from reference TRBV2 and TRBJ2-1, reads EPEVTQTPSHQVTQMGQEVILRCVPISNHLYFYWYRQILGQKVEFLVSFYNNEISEKSEIFDDQFSVERPDGSNFTLKIRSTKLEDSAMYFCASSEVPKYSNEQFFGPGTRLTVL.

This clonotype has only a few counts. The gene calls are TRBV5-6 and TRBJ1-1, with 9 bases that match TRBD1. The V gene's germline CDR1 is SGHDT and CDR2 YYEEEE. J gave up 0 bases and V 5 bases, and 5 bases lay outside the gene matches. The CDR3 is 15 amino acids. The CDR3 loop reads CASRDGTGMNTEAFF. CDR3 nucleotide sequence: TGTGCCAGCAGAGACGGGACAGGGATGAACACTGAAGCTTTCTTT.

Many counts were recorded for this clonotype. The chain uses TRBV4-1 and TRBJ2-1; a possible D gene is TRBD2 (7 bases). The V gene lost 0 bases and the J gene lost 4 bases, with 13 bases spanning the gap. The CDR3 loop spans 16 amino acids. Germline V gives CDR1 MGHRA, CDR2 YSYEKL. The CDR3 sequence is CASSQEGSGTYNEQFF. The CDR3 nucleotides read TGCGCCAGCAGCCAAGAAGGCAGCGGGACATACAATGAGCAGTTCTTC.

J is TRBJ1-5 and V is TRBV12-3 or TRBV12-4; 7 bases map to TRBD1. The CDR3 has 16 residues. The ends lost 5 bases at V and 3 bases at J; junction bases unmatched: 10. CDR3 residues: CASSPRDRTFNQPQHF. DNA of the CDR3: TGTGCCAGCAGTCCCCGGGACAGAACATTCAATCAGCCCCAGCATTTT.